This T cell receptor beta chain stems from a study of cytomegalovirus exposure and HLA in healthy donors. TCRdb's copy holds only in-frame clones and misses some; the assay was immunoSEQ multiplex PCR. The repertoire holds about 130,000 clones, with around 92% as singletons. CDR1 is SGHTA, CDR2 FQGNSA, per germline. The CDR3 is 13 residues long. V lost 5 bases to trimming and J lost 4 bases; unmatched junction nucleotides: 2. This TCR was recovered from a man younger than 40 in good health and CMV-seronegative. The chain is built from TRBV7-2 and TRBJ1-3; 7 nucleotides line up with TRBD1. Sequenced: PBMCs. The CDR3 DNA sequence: TGTGCCAGCAGCCAGGGGGTGGGAAACACCATATATTTT. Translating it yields CASSQGVGNTIYF.